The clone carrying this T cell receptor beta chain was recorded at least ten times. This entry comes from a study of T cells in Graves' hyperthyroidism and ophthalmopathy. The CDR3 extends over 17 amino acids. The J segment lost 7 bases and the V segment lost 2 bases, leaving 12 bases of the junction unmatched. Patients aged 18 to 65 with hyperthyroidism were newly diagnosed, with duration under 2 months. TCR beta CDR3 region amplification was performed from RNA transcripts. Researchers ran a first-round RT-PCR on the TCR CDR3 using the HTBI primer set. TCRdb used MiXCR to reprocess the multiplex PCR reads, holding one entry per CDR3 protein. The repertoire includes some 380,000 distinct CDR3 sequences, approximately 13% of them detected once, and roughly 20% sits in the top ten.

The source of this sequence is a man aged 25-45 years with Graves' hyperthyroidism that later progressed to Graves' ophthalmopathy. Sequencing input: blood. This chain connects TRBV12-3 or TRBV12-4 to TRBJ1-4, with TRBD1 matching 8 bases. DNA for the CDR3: TGTGCCAGCAGTTTAAGTAGGACGGGACAGGTCCCTGAAAAACTGTTTTTT. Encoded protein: CASSLSRTGQVPEKLFF.